The clone carrying this T cell receptor beta chain came up many times. Its specificity is not known. Time point denoted: pre-sensitization, week 0. The sample's treatment: therapeutic diphenylcyclopropenone sensitization with weekly scalp DPC. Every patch test was put on after a blood sample was taken. Germline CDR1 is LNHNV and CDR2 is YYDKDF (reference sequence). CDR3 size: 16 residues. Trimming took 0 bases from V and 1 from J; bases not matched to a gene: 4. TCRdb redid the calling of the RACE reads with MiXCR, one entry per CDR3 protein. The data contain about 40,000 distinct CDR3 sequences, roughly a tenth of them seen just once; the ten biggest clones take up less than 6.5%. The data belong to a study of human T cells and chemical hapten exposure. Overall study context: Each week of the roughly 22-week study, patients had diphenylcyclopropenone applied to the scalp.

General study results and limits: Versus controls, expanded TCRs had significantly more large CDR3 similarity clusters.

Sequencing was performed on whole blood, taken in connection with sensitization to the hapten diphenylcyclopropenone (DPC). The TCR sequence derives from a man aged 25 to 40 with alopecia areata. Some clones in this sample may be carry-over from other donors' samples. The chain uses TRBV15 and TRBJ1-1; 8 bases are shared with TRBD1. In DNA, the CDR3 is TGTGCCACCAGCAGAGAAACCGGGACAGGGAACACTGAAGCTTTCTTT. It is translated as CATSRETGTGNTEAFF. The complete variable domain, with remaining parts taken from reference TRBV15 and TRBJ1-1, reads DAMVIQNPRYQVTQFGKPVTLSCSQTLNHNVMYWYQQKSSQAPKLLFHYYDKDFNNEADTPDNFQSRRPNTSFCFLDIRSPGLGDTAMYLCATSRETGTGNTEAFFGQGTRLTVV.